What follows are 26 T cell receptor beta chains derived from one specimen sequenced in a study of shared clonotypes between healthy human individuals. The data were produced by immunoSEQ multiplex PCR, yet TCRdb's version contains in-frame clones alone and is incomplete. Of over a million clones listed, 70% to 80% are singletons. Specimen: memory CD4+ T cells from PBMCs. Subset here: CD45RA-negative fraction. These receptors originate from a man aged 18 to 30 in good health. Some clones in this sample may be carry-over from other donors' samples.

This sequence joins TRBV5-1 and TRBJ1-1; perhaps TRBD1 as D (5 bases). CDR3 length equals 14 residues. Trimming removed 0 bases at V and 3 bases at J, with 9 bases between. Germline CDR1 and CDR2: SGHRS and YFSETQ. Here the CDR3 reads CASSLEGRYTEAFF. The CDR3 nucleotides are TGCGCCAGCAGCTTGGAGGGGAGGTACACTGAAGCTTTCTTT.

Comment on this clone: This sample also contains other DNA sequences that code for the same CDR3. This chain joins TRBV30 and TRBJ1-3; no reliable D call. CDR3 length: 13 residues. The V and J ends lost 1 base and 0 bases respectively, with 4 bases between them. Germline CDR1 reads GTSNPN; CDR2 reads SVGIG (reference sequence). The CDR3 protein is CAWSEVSGNTIYF. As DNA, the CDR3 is TGTGCCTGGAGTGAGGTCTCTGGAAACACCATATATTTT.

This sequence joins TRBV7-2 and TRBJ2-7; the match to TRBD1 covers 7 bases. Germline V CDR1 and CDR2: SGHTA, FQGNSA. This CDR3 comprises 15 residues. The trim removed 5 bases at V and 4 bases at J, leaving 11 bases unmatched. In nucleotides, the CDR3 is TGTGCCAGCAGCCGAAGACAGGGATCAACTTACGAGCAGTACTTC. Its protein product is CASSRRQGSTYEQYF.

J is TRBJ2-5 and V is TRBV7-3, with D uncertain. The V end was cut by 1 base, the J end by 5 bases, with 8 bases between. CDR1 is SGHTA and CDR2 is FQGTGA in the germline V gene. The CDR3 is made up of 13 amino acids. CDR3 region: CASSLNWWETQYF. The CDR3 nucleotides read TGTGCCAGCAGCTTAAATTGGTGGGAGACCCAGTACTTC.

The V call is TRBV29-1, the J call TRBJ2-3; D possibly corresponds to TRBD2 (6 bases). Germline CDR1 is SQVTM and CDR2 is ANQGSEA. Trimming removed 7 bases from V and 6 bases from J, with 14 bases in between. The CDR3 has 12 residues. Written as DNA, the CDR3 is TGCAGCGCTTCTCCGGGAGCGGATACGCAGTATTTT. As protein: CSASPGADTQYF.

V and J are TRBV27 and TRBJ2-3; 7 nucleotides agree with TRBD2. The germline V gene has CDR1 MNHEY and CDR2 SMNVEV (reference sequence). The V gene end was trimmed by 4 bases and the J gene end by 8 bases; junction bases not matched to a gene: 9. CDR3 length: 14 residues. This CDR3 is CASSSQGLVGTQYF. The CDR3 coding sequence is TGTGCCAGCAGTTCCCAAGGACTAGTAGGTACGCAGTATTTT.

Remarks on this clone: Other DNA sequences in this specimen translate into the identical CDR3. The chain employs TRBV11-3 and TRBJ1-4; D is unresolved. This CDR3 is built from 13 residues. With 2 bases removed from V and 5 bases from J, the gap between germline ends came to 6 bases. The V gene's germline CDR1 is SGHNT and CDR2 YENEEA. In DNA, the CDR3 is TGTGCCAGCAGCTTATCCCCGAATGAAAAACTGTTTTTT. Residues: CASSLSPNEKLFF.

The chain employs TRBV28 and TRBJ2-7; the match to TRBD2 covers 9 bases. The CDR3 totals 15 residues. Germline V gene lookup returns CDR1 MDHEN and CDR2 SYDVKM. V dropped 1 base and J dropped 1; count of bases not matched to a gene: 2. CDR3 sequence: CASSLFLAGSYEQYF. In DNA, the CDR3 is TGTGCCAGCAGTTTATTCCTAGCGGGATCCTACGAGCAGTACTTC.

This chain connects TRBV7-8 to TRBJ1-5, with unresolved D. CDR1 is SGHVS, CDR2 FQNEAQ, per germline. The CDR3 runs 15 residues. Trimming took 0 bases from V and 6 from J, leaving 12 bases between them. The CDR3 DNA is TGTGCCAGCAGCTTAGCCGTTGCGGTAGGTCAGCCCCAGCATTTT. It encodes CASSLAVAVGQPQHF.

CDR3 sequence (DNA): TGTGCCAGCTCAGGGGCGTATGGACAGGGGGTTATAAACATTCAGTACTTC. Translated, it gives CASSGAYGQGVINIQYF. This sequence joins TRBV7-9 and TRBJ2-4, with 10 bases identical to TRBD1. The CDR3 has 17 amino acids. CDR1 is SEHNR and CDR2 is FQNEAQ in the germline V gene (reference sequence). V gave up 8 bases and J gave up 6 bases; unmatched junction bases: 16.

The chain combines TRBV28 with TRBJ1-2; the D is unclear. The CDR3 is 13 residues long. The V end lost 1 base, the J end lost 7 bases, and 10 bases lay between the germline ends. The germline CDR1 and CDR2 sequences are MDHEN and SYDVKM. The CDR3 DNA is TGTGCCAGCAGTTTATTTCCCGGGTTTGGCTACACCTTC. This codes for CASSLFPGFGYTF.

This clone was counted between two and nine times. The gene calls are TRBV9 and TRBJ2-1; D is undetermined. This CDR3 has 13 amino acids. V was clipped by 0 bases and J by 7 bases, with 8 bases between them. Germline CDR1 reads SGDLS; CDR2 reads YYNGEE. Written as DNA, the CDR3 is TGTGCCAGCAGCGTAGGCCCCGGGAATGAGCAGTTCTTC. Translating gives CASSVGPGNEQFF.

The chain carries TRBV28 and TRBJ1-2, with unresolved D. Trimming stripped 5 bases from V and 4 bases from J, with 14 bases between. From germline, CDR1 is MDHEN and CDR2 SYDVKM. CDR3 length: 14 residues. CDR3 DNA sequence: TGTGCCAGCAGTAGAGGAACCCTCGGCTATGGCTACACCTTC. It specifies CASSRGTLGYGYTF.

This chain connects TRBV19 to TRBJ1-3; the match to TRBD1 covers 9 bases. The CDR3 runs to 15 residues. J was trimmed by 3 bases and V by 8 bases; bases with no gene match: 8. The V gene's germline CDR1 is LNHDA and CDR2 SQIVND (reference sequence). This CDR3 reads CASSYRGLGGNTIYF. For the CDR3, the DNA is TGTGCCAGTTCCTACAGGGGGCTTGGTGGAAACACCATATATTTT. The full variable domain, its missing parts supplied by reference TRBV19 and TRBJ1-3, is DGGITQSPKYLFRKEGQNVTLSCEQNLNHDAMYWYRQDPGQGLRLIYYSQIVNDFQKGDIAEGYSVSREKKESFPLTVTSAQKNPTAFYLCASSYRGLGGNTIYFGEGSWLTVV.

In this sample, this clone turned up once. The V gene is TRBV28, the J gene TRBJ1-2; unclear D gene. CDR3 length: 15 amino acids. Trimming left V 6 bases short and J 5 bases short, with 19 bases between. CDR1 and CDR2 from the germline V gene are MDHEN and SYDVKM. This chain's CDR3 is CASSSGRPPSYGYTF. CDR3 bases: TGTGCCAGCAGCTCTGGGCGGCCACCTAGTTATGGCTACACCTTC.

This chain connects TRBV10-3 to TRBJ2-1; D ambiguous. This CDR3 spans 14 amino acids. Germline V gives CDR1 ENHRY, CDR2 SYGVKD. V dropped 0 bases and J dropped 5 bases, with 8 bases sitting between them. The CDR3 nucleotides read TGTGCCATCAGTGAGTCGACGGGTAACAATGAGCAGTTCTTC. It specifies CAISESTGNNEQFF.

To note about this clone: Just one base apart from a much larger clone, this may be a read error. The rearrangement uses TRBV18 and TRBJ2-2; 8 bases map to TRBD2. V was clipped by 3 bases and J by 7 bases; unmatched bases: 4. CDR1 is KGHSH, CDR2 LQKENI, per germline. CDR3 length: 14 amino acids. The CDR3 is CASSPPGRVGELFF. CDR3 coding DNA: TGTGCCAGCTCACCCCCCGGGAGGGTCGGGGAGCTGTTTTTT.

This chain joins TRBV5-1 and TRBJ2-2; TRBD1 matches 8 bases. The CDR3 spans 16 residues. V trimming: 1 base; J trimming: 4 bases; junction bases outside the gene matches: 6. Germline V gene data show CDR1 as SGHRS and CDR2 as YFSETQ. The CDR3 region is CASSLFGQGVTGELFF. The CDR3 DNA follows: TGCGCCAGCAGCTTGTTCGGACAGGGCGTCACCGGGGAGCTGTTTTTT.

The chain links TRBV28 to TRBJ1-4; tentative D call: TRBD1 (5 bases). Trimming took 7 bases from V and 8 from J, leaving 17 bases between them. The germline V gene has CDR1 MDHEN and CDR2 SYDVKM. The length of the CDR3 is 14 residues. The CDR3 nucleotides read TGTGCCAGCAACCGAGGGGCTGGGGAGGAAAAACTGTTTTTT. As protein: CASNRGAGEEKLFF. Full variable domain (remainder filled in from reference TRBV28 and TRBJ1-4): DVKVTQSSRYLVKRTGEKVFLECVQDMDHENMFWYRQDPGLGLRLIYFSYDVKMKEKGDIPEGYSVSREKKERFSLILESASTNQTSMYLCASNRGAGEEKLFFGSGTQLSVL.

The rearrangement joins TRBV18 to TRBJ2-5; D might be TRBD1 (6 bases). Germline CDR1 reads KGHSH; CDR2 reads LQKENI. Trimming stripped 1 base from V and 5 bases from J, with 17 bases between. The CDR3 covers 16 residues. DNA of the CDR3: TGTGCCAGCTCACCACAATATCGTCAGGGGACGGAGACCCAGTACTTC. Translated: CASSPQYRQGTETQYF.

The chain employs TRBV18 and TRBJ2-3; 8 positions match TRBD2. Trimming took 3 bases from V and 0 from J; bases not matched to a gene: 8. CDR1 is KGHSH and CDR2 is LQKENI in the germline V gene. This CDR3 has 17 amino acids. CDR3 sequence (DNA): TGTGCCAGCTCACCGCCGGGACTAGTGCCTAGCACAGATACGCAGTATTTT. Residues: CASSPPGLVPSTDTQYF.

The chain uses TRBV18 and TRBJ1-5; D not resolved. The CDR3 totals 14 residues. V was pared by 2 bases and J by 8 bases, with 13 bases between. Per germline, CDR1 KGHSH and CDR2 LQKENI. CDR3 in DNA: TGTGCCAGCTCACCAAGGGAAGACATCAAGCCCCAGCATTTT. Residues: CASSPREDIKPQHF. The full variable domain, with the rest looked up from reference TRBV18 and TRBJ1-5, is NAGVMQNPRHLVRRRGQEARLRCSPMKGHSHVYWYRQLPEEGLKFMVYLQKENIIDESGMPKERFSAEFPKEGPSILRIQQVVRGDSAAYFCASSPREDIKPQHFGDGTRLSIL.

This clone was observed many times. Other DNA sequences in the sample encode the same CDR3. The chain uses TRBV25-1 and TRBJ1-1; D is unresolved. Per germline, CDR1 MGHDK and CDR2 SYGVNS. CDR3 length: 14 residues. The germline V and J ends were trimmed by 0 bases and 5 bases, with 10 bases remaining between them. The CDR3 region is CASSEYQEGTEAFF. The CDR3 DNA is TGTGCCAGCAGTGAATATCAGGAAGGGACTGAAGCTTTCTTT.

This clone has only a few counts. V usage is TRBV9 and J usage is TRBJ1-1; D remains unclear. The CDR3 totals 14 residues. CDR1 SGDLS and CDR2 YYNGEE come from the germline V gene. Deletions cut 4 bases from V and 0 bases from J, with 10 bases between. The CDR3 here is CASSFANMNTEAFF. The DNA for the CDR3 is TGTGCCAGCAGCTTCGCGAACATGAACACTGAAGCTTTCTTT.

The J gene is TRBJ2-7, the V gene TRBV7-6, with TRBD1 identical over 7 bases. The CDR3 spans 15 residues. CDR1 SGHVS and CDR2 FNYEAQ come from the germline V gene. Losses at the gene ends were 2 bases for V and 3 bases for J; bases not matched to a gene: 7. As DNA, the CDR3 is TGTGCCAGCAGCTTAACCCGGGACAGTCTCTACGAGCAGTACTTC. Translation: CASSLTRDSLYEQYF.

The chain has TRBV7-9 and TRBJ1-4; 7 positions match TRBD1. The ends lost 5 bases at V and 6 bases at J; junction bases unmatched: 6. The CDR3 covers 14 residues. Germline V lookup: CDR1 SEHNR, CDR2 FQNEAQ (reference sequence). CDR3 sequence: CASSPQGGYEKLFF. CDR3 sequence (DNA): TGTGCCAGCAGCCCCCAGGGGGGGTATGAAAAACTGTTTTTT.